Shown below are 2 T cell receptor beta chains from a single sample sequenced in a study of T cells in Graves' hyperthyroidism and ophthalmopathy. TCR beta CDR3 sequences were amplified from RNA transcripts. In the first-round RT-PCR of the TCR CDR3, the HTBI primer set was used. Via MiXCR, TCRdb re-called the multiplex PCR reads, giving one row per CDR3 protein. Of 730,000 or so distinct CDR3 sequences listed, roughly 20% are singletons. Sequenced input: blood. These receptors were obtained from a woman between 45 and 60 years old with Graves' hyperthyroidism that later progressed to Graves' ophthalmopathy.

J is TRBJ1-3 and V is TRBV3-1, with D possibly matching TRBD1 (5 bases). Germline CDR1 is LGHDT and CDR2 is YNNKEL (reference sequence). The CDR3 has 17 residues. Trimming stripped 4 bases from V and 2 bases from J, with 18 bases between. The CDR3 region has the DNA TGTGCCAGCAGCCGTCAGGCCCGGGCCAGGGCTGGAAACACCATATATTTT. It translates to CASSRQARARAGNTIYF.

This clonotype has at least ten counts. The chain carries TRBV2 and TRBJ1-1; D is uncertain. V was cut by 11 bases and J by 5 bases, with 18 bases left in between. The CDR3 sequence is 13 residues long. CDR1 SNHLY and CDR2 FYNNEI come from the germline V gene. The CDR3 nucleotides read TGTGCCGCCCAGCTAGGGTCTCGTACTGAAGCTTTCTTT. Translation gives CAAQLGSRTEAFF.